Shown below are 14 T cell receptor beta chains from a single sample sequenced in a study of neurological immune-mediated disorders. TCRdb reanalysed the 5' RACE reads using MiXCR and keeps one entry per CDR3 protein. This sample has more than 75,000 distinct CDR3 sequences, with over 9% found just once. Input material: PBMCs. The receptor set was obtained from a man in his forties in good health.

This clonotype occurred many times. The CDR3 sequence is CASSLAGAGNEQFF. CDR3 sequence (DNA): TGCGCCAGCAGCCTAGCGGGAGCGGGCAATGAGCAGTTCTTC. V usage is TRBV10-2 and J usage is TRBJ2-1, with 10 bases fitting TRBD2. V dropped 6 bases and J dropped 6; count of bases not matched to a gene: 5. This CDR3 is built from 14 residues. The V gene's germline CDR1 is WSHSY and CDR2 SAAADI.

There are many counts of this clonotype. V and J are TRBV5-1 and TRBJ2-2, with a possible D match to TRBD2 (6 bases). Deletions cut 4 bases from V and 3 bases from J, with 13 bases between. Germline CDR1 is SGHRS and CDR2 is YFSETQ. The CDR3 is 15 residues long. CDR3 bases: TGCGCCAGCAGCCCCCGGGAGAAGGACACCGGGGAGCTGTTTTTT. Translating gives CASSPREKDTGELFF. The variable domain in full, completed from reference TRBV5-1 and TRBJ2-2, reads KAGVTQTPRYLIKTRGQQVTLSCSPISGHRSVSWYQQTPGQGLQFLFEYFSETQRNKGNFPGRFSGRQFSNSRSEMNVSTLELGDSALYLCASSPREKDTGELFFGEGSRLTVL.

This clonotype was recorded once. The CDR3 nucleotides are TGTGCCAGCAGTCTTTCTGGGACTGGCGGGTTCAATGAGCAGTTCTTC. It translates to CASSLSGTGGFNEQFF. The rearrangement uses TRBV3-1 and TRBJ2-1; D might be TRBD2 (6 bases). The CDR3 loop spans 16 amino acids. The germline CDR1 and CDR2 sequences are LGHDT and YNNKEL (reference sequence). Trimming stripped 6 bases from V and 6 bases from J, with 21 bases between.

Many counts were recorded for this clonotype. V usage is TRBV7-6 and J usage is TRBJ1-5; TRBD1 is a possible D gene (5 bases). This CDR3 comprises 15 residues. Trimming cost V 1 base and J 6 bases, with 13 bases left between them. Germline values: CDR1 SGHVS, CDR2 FNYEAQ. The CDR3 region has the DNA TGTGCCAGCAGCTTAGGTCCAGGGATGAGTCAGCCCCAGCATTTT. It yields the protein CASSLGPGMSQPQHF. The complete variable domain, with remaining parts taken from reference TRBV7-6 and TRBJ1-5, reads GAGVSQSPRYKVTKRGQDVALRCDPISGHVSLYWYRQALGQGPEFLTYFNYEAQQDKSGLPNDRFSAERPEGSISTLTIQRTEQRDSAMYRCASSLGPGMSQPQHFGDGTRLSIL.

This clonotype was counted many times. The J gene is TRBJ2-7, the V gene TRBV12-3 or TRBV12-4, with TRBD2 as a possible D gene (5 bases). Trimming left V 3 bases short and J 0 bases short, with 6 bases between. The CDR3 loop spans 13 amino acids. Here the CDR3 reads CASSFGISYEQYF. CDR3 sequence (DNA): TGTGCCAGCAGTTTCGGGATCTCCTACGAGCAGTACTTC.

This clonotype was seen ten or more times. The rearrangement links TRBV6-5 to TRBJ2-1; 7 bases are a match to TRBD1. V gave up 6 bases and J gave up 2 bases; unmatched junction bases: 13. From germline, CDR1 is MNHEY and CDR2 SVGAGI. This CDR3 region has 17 residues. Here the CDR3 reads CASSRNSNRGPYNEQFF. Here the CDR3 DNA reads TGTGCCAGCAGCCGAAATTCAAACAGGGGACCCTACAATGAGCAGTTCTTC.

Many counts were recorded for this clonotype. The chain is built from TRBV7-3 and TRBJ2-3, with 8 positions matching TRBD2. The V segment lost 2 bases and the J segment 4 bases; nucleotides outside the gene matches: 8. In germline, CDR1 is SGHTA, CDR2 FQGTGA. The CDR3 totals 16 residues. CDR3 coding DNA: TGTGCCAGCAGCTTATTCAGCGGGAGAGGTCCAGATACGCAGTATTTT. Translated, it gives CASSLFSGRGPDTQYF.

This clonotype was counted at least ten times. The V gene is TRBV6-5, the J gene TRBJ2-5; 11 bases line up with TRBD2. With V trimmed by 5 bases and J by 4 bases, 6 bases remained unmatched. This CDR3 contains 15 residues. Per the germline V gene, CDR1 is MNHEY and CDR2 is SVGAGI. Here the CDR3 reads CASSNVAGGGETQYF. CDR3 DNA sequence: TGTGCCAGCAGTAACGTAGCGGGAGGGGGAGAGACCCAGTACTTC.

This clonotype was counted once. A much larger clone differs by one base, so this may be a read error. The chain employs TRBV14 and TRBJ2-1; D perhaps matches TRBD1 (5 bases). The CDR3 length is 16 residues. The germline gives CDR1 SGHDN, CDR2 FVKESK. V lost 4 bases and J 2 bases, leaving 15 bases between the germline ends. As DNA, the CDR3 is TGTGCCAGCAGCCCCCCCGCAGGGCTCACCTACAATGAGCAGTTCTTC. This translates into CASSPPAGLTYNEQFF. The complete variable domain, with remaining parts taken from reference TRBV14 and TRBJ2-1, reads EAGVTQFPSHSVIEKGQTVTLRCDPISGHDNLYWYRRVMGKEIKFLLHFVKESKQDESGMPNNRFLAERTGGTYSTLKVQPAELEDSGVYFCASSPPAGLTYNEQFFGPGTRLTVL.

This clonotype was detected ten times or more. This chain connects TRBV19 to TRBJ1-2; D is ambiguous. V lost 9 bases and J lost 3, with 14 bases in between. The CDR3 runs to 13 residues. Germline CDR1 LNHDA, CDR2 SQIVND (reference sequence). CDR3 in DNA: TGTGCCAGCAACCCTGCCTTTGACTATGGCTACACCTTC. Its translation is CASNPAFDYGYTF.

This clonotype was detected many times. The V call is TRBV11-1, the J call TRBJ2-3; D possibly corresponds to TRBD2 (6 bases). Germline CDR1 reads SGHAT; CDR2 reads FQDESV (reference sequence). The length of the CDR3 is 17 residues. Between the trimmed V and J ends, which lost 5 bases and 2 bases, there was a span of 20 bases. The CDR3 is CASSPGVAAGPTDTQYF. The CDR3 DNA follows: TGTGCCAGCAGCCCCGGGGTGGCGGCGGGACCCACAGATACGCAGTATTTT.

Concerning this clonotype: With a much larger clone just one base away, this may be a read error. J is TRBJ1-5 and V is TRBV15; D gene unclear. V lost 4 bases and J lost 7, with 11 bases in between. The CDR3 consists of 13 residues. Per germline, CDR1 LNHNV and CDR2 YYDKDF (reference sequence). Written as DNA, the CDR3 is TGTGCCACCAGCACTTTGGAAGGCCAGCCCCAGCATTTT. Translated: CATSTLEGQPQHF.

At least ten counts were recorded for this clonotype. This chain links TRBV3-1 with TRBJ2-7, with TRBD2 matching over 7 bases. The V gene's germline CDR1 is LGHDT and CDR2 YNNKEL (reference sequence). This CDR3 region has 16 residues. Trimming cost V 2 bases and J 2 bases; bases outside gene matches: 9. CDR3 DNA: TGTGCCAGCAGCCAATTCCCACGGGAGGCACCCTACGAGCAGTACTTC. Amino acids: CASSQFPREAPYEQYF.

This clonotype has ten or more counts. The chain is built from TRBV12-3 or TRBV12-4 and TRBJ2-7; TRBD1 might be the D (7 bases). The CDR3 has 13 residues. Trimming shortened V by 5 bases and J by 6 bases, and 14 bases separated the two germline ends. The CDR3, as DNA: TGTGCCAGCAGTCTCCCCAGGGGGGCCGAGCAGTACTTC. The encoded protein is CASSLPRGAEQYF.